Listed here are 6 T cell receptor beta chains from one sample, sequenced in a study of human T cells and chemical hapten exposure. Using its own MiXCR run on the RACE reads, TCRdb lists one record per CDR3 protein. The table includes tens of thousands of distinct CDR3 sequences, 8% to 10% detected once. This sample's time point: pre-sensitization, week 0. Treatment of the sample: therapeutic diphenylcyclopropenone sensitization with weekly scalp DPC. The sequencing used whole blood, collected in connection with sensitization to the hapten diphenylcyclopropenone (DPC). These receptors all come from a man aged 35 to 55 with alopecia areata. Some clones in this sample may be carry-over from other donors' samples.

The table lists this clonotype with many counts. This sequence joins TRBV11-2 and TRBJ1-4; maybe TRBD1 (5 bases). V dropped 0 bases and J dropped 7 bases, with 12 bases sitting between them. There are 15 residues in the CDR3. Germline lookup yields CDR1 SGHAT and CDR2 FQNNGV. Here the CDR3 DNA reads TGTGCCAGCAGCTTAGATTCGACGGGGGGTGAAAAACTGTTTTTT. Residues: CASSLDSTGGEKLFF.

The rearrangement links TRBV28 to TRBJ1-4; the match to TRBD1 covers 11 bases. The trim removed 5 bases at V and 14 bases at J, leaving 16 bases unmatched. CDR1 is MDHEN, CDR2 SYDVKM, per germline. The CDR3 consists of 16 residues. The DNA of the CDR3 is TGTGCCAGCAGTACCCTCCTTCGGGACAGGGGGAATAGGCTGTTTTTT. Its translation is CASSTLLRDRGNRLFF.

This clonotype was seen only a few times. The chain carries TRBV24-1 and TRBJ2-1; TRBD2 matches at 13 bases. Germline values: CDR1 KGHDR, CDR2 SFDVKD. The CDR3 consists of 15 residues. Unmatched junction bases numbered 4, after V lost 3 bases and J lost 9 bases. CDR3 sequence: CATSDPGLAGREQFF. CDR3 coding DNA: TGTGCCACCAGTGATCCGGGACTAGCGGGACGTGAGCAGTTCTTC.

The chain employs TRBV3-1 and TRBJ1-1, with D uncertain. Germline-derived CDR1 and CDR2 are LGHDT and YNNKEL (reference sequence). This CDR3 comprises 13 residues. V gave up 1 base and J gave up 0 bases, with 3 bases separating them. CDR3 nucleotide sequence: TGTGCCAGCAGCCAAGCTGTGAACACTGAAGCTTTCTTT. Translating it yields CASSQAVNTEAFF. Supplemented by reference TRBV3-1 and TRBJ1-1, the full variable domain reads DTAVSQTPKYLVTQMGNDKSIKCEQNLGHDTMYWYKQDSKKFLKIMFSYNNKELIINETVPNRFSPKSPDKAHLNLHINSLELGDSAVYFCASSQAVNTEAFFGQGTRLTVV.

This clonotype appeared many times. The gene calls are TRBV4-1 and TRBJ1-5; 7 bases are a match to TRBD1. Germline V CDR1 and CDR2: MGHRA, YSYEKL. J lost 4 bases, V lost 4 bases, and 4 bases had no gene match. This CDR3 comprises 14 residues. CDR3 sequence: CASSLGQPNQPQHF. Here the CDR3 DNA reads TGCGCCAGCAGCCTGGGACAGCCGAATCAGCCCCAGCATTTT.

This clonotype occurred many times. This chain connects TRBV6-2 or TRBV6-3 to TRBJ2-7; D is uncertain. Germline V gene lookup returns CDR1 MNHEY and CDR2 SVGEGT. The CDR3 is 14 residues long. The V and J ends lost 5 bases and 2 bases respectively, with 13 bases between them. CDR3 in amino acids: CASSTTYSPYEQYF. The CDR3 bases are TGTGCCAGCAGTACGACATATAGTCCCTACGAGCAGTACTTC.